Below, 10 T cell receptor beta chains from the same sample are listed, as sequenced in a study of monozygotic twins with inflammatory bowel disease (dated by TCRdb to the late 2010s). The library was obtained by 5' RACE. TCRdb records Illumina HiSeq 2500 as the sequencer. TCRdb reprocessed the reads and provides one entry for every CDR3 protein sequence; no DNA is given. This sample's listing comprises over 200,000 distinct CDR3 sequences. 7.5% to 8% of the sample comes from the top ten. The sequencing input was blood. Receptor source: a human donor with ulcerative colitis or Crohn's disease, or a healthy co-twin of an affected twin (not recorded which).

The chain uses TRBV7-2 and TRBJ2-2; there is no DNA to check the TCRdb D call of TRBD2. Germline values: CDR1 SGHTA, CDR2 FQGNSA. The CDR3 totals 15 residues. This CDR3 reads CASSLPGLVTGELFF.

This rearrangement joins TRBV5-1 to TRBJ2-1; TCRdb's assignment of TRBD1 cannot be checked, as there is no DNA. The CDR3 spans 15 residues. The germline V gene has CDR1 SGHRS and CDR2 YFSETQ. The CDR3 loop reads CASSLVGTGVNEQFF.

The chain has TRBV12-3 or TRBV12-4 and TRBJ2-1; TCRdb selects TRBD2, and the lack of DNA leaves this call unchecked. There are 13 residues in the CDR3. The CDR3 loop reads CASGTSGTNEQFF.

This chain joins TRBV7-3 and TRBJ2-7. This CDR3 has 13 residues. Germline V gene sequence: CDR1 SGHTA, CDR2 FQGTGA. The CDR3 region is CASSLRVNYEQYF.

The genes are TRBV7-2 and TRBJ1-1. CDR1 SGHTA and CDR2 FQGNSA come from the germline V gene. CDR3 length: 13 residues. CDR3 residues: CASLRQENTEAFF.

The CDR3: CSARGQVSSYNSPLHF. V gene TRBV20-1 combines with J gene TRBJ1-6; TCRdb reports TRBD1, a call that lacks DNA to check it against. There are 16 residues in the CDR3. The germline V gene has CDR1 DFQATT and CDR2 SNEGSKA (reference sequence).

The chain joins TRBV5-1 to TRBJ2-1; TCRdb lists TRBD2, though no DNA is available to test this call. Germline CDR1 is SGHRS and CDR2 is YFSETQ. The CDR3 consists of 15 residues. The CDR3 here is CASCVSGGDYNEQFF.

The chain uses TRBV25-1 and TRBJ2-1; TCRdb's D call, TRBD1, is unchecked because there is no DNA. The CDR3 totals 12 residues. Looked up from germline, CDR1 is MGHDK and CDR2 is SYGVNS. The CDR3 sequence is CASSAPENEQFF.

The rearrangement links TRBV7-9 to TRBJ2-3; TCRdb lists TRBD2, though no DNA is available to test this call. Per the germline V gene, CDR1 is SEHNR and CDR2 is FQNEAQ (reference sequence). This CDR3 comprises 17 residues. CDR3 sequence reads: CASSPRLAGGRGDTQYF.

The chain combines TRBV11-2 with TRBJ2-2; with no DNA, the TCRdb D assignment of TRBD2 cannot be verified. CDR1 and CDR2 from the germline V gene are SGHAT and FQNNGV. The CDR3 runs to 16 residues. This CDR3 reads CASSSKTSGIVGELFF.